This T cell receptor (beta chain) was identified during a study of identical twins. Each donor (without exception) was a healthy Caucasian. The CDR3 extends over 13 amino acids. Germline CDR1 and CDR2: MNHEY and SVGEGT. Trimming left V 6 bases short and J 5 bases short, with 13 bases between. This clonotype appeared a few times. The antigen remains undetermined. It was template switching that added a universal primer site, and there were unique molecular identifiers on the cDNA. A single record per CDR3 protein comes from TCRdb applying MiXCR to the 5' RACE reads. The sample gives 400,000 to 550,000 distinct CDR3 sequences, roughly 21% of which show up once; about 0.91% is in the top ten. Findings of the study overall: Cord blood beta clonotypes present at high abundance carried fewer insertions; no such pattern appeared in memory repertoires.

These sequences were also reported in another study, on T cells expressing NK-cell markers.

The chain carries TRBV6-2 or TRBV6-3 and TRBJ1-1; possibly TRBD1 for D (6 bases). The TCR sequence derives from a woman aged 18 to 35 in good health. The source material was CD4+ T cells sorted from blood. For the CDR3, the DNA is TGTGCCAGCAGACGCAGGGGTTTGACTGAAGCTTTCTTT. It yields the protein CASRRRGLTEAFF.